This record looks at one T cell receptor beta chain sequence and its context. As yet, its antigen is unknown. Only in-frame clones appear in the TCRdb table, and some are missing; sequencing was by immunoSEQ multiplex PCR. The data show over 50,000 clones, roughly 84% seen once. The sample comes from a study of T cell responses to AZD1222 COVID-19 vaccine. Study-level results: Vaccine-associated CD4 TCRs ranged over spike, dominating at 160-218 and 743-854. Nearly half of the spike-specific TCRs reportedly recognize variant regions that carry no mutations.

Trimming shortened V by 2 bases and J by 2 bases, and 9 bases separated the two germline ends. The CDR3 spans 14 residues. Per the germline V gene, CDR1 is SGHTA and CDR2 is FQGNSA. The specimen comprised peripheral blood, sampled on day 0 of AZD1222 vaccination. This clonotype was obtained from an adult in good health. V is TRBV7-2 and J is TRBJ1-1; D gene unclear. CDR3 in amino acids: CASSLRRSNTEAFF. CDR3 sequence (DNA): TGTGCCAGCAGCTTACGTCGGTCCAACACTGAAGCTTTCTTT.